This entry describes one T cell receptor (beta chain). Repertoires were generated with immunoSEQ multiplex PCR, while TCRdb's copy carries only in-frame clones and drops some. The data show around 200,000 clones, around 86% seen once. This entry belongs to a study of blood T cell repertoires in COVID-19. Study summary: Specimens from acute and convalescent COVID-19 originated in the United States, Italy and Spain. T cells, B-cell-depleted T cells, or PBMCs supplied cDNA or gDNA.

Sequences were obtained from peripheral blood. The TCR was taken from a human donor in a cohort sampled during active COVID-19.

CDR3 DNA sequence: TGTGCCAGCAAACGCCCGGGGGATCAAGGCTACACCTTC. Protein sequence: CASKRPGDQGYTF. The rearrangement links TRBV25-1 to TRBJ1-2; weak D call: TRBD1 (5 bases). CDR3 length: 13 residues. V lost 7 bases, J lost 8 bases, and 17 bases lay in between. Germline CDR1 is MGHDK and CDR2 is SYGVNS.